These 28 T cell receptor beta chains were all obtained from the same sample, sequenced in a study of T cell responses to AZD1222 COVID-19 vaccine. TCRdb keeps only in-frame clones here, not all; method: immunoSEQ multiplex PCR. The sample includes some 90,000 clones, approximately 91% of them seen just once. The starting material was peripheral blood, obtained 28 days after the second AZD1222 dose. These TCRs come from an adult who received the AZD1222 COVID-19 vaccine.

The rearrangement links TRBV19 to TRBJ2-2, with no clear D. The germline CDR1 and CDR2 sequences are LNHDA and SQIVND (reference sequence). Trimming stripped 8 bases from V and 5 bases from J, with 12 bases between. This CDR3 spans 13 amino acids. Written as DNA, the CDR3 is TGTGCCAGTCATCTTACTGGAACCGGGGAGCTGTTTTTT. Protein product: CASHLTGTGELFF.

The V call is TRBV3-1 (or the pseudogene TRBV3-2), the J call TRBJ2-5; D is possibly TRBD1 (6 bases). The CDR3 loop spans 16 amino acids. Germline values: CDR1 LGHDT, CDR2 YNNKEL (reference sequence). Trimming shortened V by 6 bases and J by 4 bases, and 21 bases separated the two germline ends. As DNA, the CDR3 is TGTGCCAGCAGAAAAAGTCTGAACAGGGTTGGAGAGACCCAGTACTTC. The encoded protein is CASRKSLNRVGETQYF.

This chain joins TRBV9 and TRBJ2-7, with D possibly matching TRBD1 (5 bases). Germline lookup yields CDR1 SGDLS and CDR2 YYNGEE. This CDR3 has 13 residues. Trimming stripped 3 bases from V and 0 bases from J, with 7 bases between. The CDR3 reads CASSADSSYEQYF. CDR3 nucleotides: TGTGCCAGCAGCGCTGACAGCTCCTACGAGCAGTACTTC.

The chain uses TRBV25-1 and TRBJ1-1; D possibly corresponds to TRBD1 (5 bases). Germline V lookup: CDR1 MGHDK, CDR2 SYGVNS. V was trimmed by 1 base and J by 0 bases, leaving 6 bases between them. The CDR3 covers 14 residues. For the CDR3, the DNA is TGTGCCAGCAGTGAATCAGGGTTGAACACTGAAGCTTTCTTT. Residues: CASSESGLNTEAFF.

The chain employs TRBV5-5 and TRBJ1-1; D not resolved. V lost 1 base, J lost 0 bases, and 10 bases lay in between. Germline V lookup: CDR1 SGHKS, CDR2 YYEKEE (reference sequence). The CDR3 extends over 15 amino acids. CDR3 sequence: CASSLSQTMNTEAFF. DNA for the CDR3: TGTGCCAGCAGCTTGAGTCAGACCATGAACACTGAAGCTTTCTTT.

The chain joins TRBV9 to TRBJ1-1; D is possibly TRBD1 (5 bases). Germline CDR1 and CDR2: SGDLS and YYNGEE. The V gene lost 2 bases and the J gene lost 0 bases, with 8 bases spanning the gap. There are 14 residues in the CDR3. CDR3: CASSVGQVNTEAFF. In DNA form, the CDR3 reads TGTGCCAGCAGCGTTGGACAAGTGAACACTGAAGCTTTCTTT.

This clone appeared a single time. This chain links TRBV3-1 (or the pseudogene TRBV3-2) with TRBJ2-5; no firm D call. Deletions cut 1 base from V and 5 bases from J, with 8 bases between. Germline CDR1 reads LGHDT; CDR2 reads YNNKEL (reference sequence). The CDR3 loop spans 13 amino acids. The CDR3 sequence: CASSQVASETQYF. The DNA for the CDR3 is TGTGCCAGCAGCCAAGTGGCATCGGAGACCCAGTACTTC.

The CDR3 DNA reads TGTGCCAGCAGCCCCATGGGAGGAGTTAGCACAGATACGCAGTATTTT. Translating gives CASSPMGGVSTDTQYF. V gene TRBV7-3 combines with J gene TRBJ2-3; D is possibly TRBD2 (6 bases). The CDR3 runs 16 residues. V lost 5 bases and J lost 0, with 15 bases in between. Looked up from germline, CDR1 is SGHTA and CDR2 is FQGTGA.

V is TRBV5-8 and J is TRBJ2-5; D is ambiguous. This CDR3 comprises 13 residues. Germline V gives CDR1 SGHTS, CDR2 YDEGEE. Between the trimmed V and J ends, which lost 2 bases and 4 bases, there was a span of 9 bases. CDR3: CASSFLDSETQYF. The CDR3 region has the DNA TGTGCCAGCAGCTTCCTAGACTCAGAGACCCAGTACTTC.

The J gene is TRBJ1-1, the V gene TRBV6-1; D not certain. V gave up 1 base and J gave up 8 bases, with 14 bases separating them. The CDR3 has 14 amino acids. CDR1 and CDR2 (germline): MNHNS, SASEGT. The CDR3 nucleotides read TGTGCCAGCAGTGAAGGAATGTATTTCCCCGAAGCTTTCTTT. This encodes CASSEGMYFPEAFF.

The genes are TRBV3-1 (or the pseudogene TRBV3-2) and TRBJ1-2; TRBD1 aligns across 7 bases. V shed 6 bases, J shed 8 bases, and the junction held 9 bases outside the gene matches. CDR1 is LGHDT, CDR2 YNNKEL, per germline (reference sequence). The CDR3 consists of 13 residues. CDR3 region: CASRRDSQGGYTF. CDR3 nucleotide sequence: TGTGCCAGCAGGCGGGACAGCCAGGGAGGCTACACCTTC.

The rearrangement joins TRBV3-1 (or the pseudogene TRBV3-2) to TRBJ2-2; D is ambiguous. The V end lost 0 bases, the J end lost 4 bases, and 6 bases lay between the germline ends. CDR3 length: 14 amino acids. Per the germline V gene, CDR1 is LGHDT and CDR2 is YNNKEL (reference sequence). In DNA, the CDR3 is TGTGCCAGCAGCCAAGAGGGCACCACCGGGGAGCTGTTTTTT. Amino acid sequence: CASSQEGTTGELFF.

In DNA, the CDR3 is TGTGCCAGCTCACCACGGGGTCAGGGGGTCTACGAGCAGTACTTC. It translates to CASSPRGQGVYEQYF. The chain couples TRBV18 to TRBJ2-7; 7 bases are shared with TRBD1. V was pared by 1 base and J by 3 bases, with 6 bases of the junction left unmatched. Germline CDR1 KGHSH, CDR2 LQKENI. This CDR3 has 15 amino acids.

The sample holds one count of this clone. The V and J genes are TRBV11-2 and TRBJ2-7; 9 bases fit TRBD2. The V segment lost 5 bases and the J segment 7 bases; nucleotides outside the gene matches: 18. This CDR3 spans 17 amino acids. The germline CDR1 and CDR2 sequences are SGHAT and FQNNGV. Here the CDR3 reads CASSGPVSAGGVGEQYF. DNA of the CDR3: TGTGCCAGCAGCGGGCCCGTTTCGGCGGGGGGGGTTGGTGAGCAGTACTTC.

The chain joins TRBV30 to TRBJ1-2, with D hard to call. The V gene's germline CDR1 is GTSNPN and CDR2 SVGIG (reference sequence). The germline V and J ends were trimmed by 0 bases and 8 bases, with 16 bases remaining between them. CDR3 length equals 14 residues. CDR3 in DNA: TGTGCCTGGAGTGTACAACCACCCTTGAGAGGCTACACCTTC. It is translated as CAWSVQPPLRGYTF.

The table lists this clone with a few counts. The genes are TRBV18 and TRBJ2-7, with D unclear. The germline gives CDR1 KGHSH, CDR2 LQKENI. The CDR3 has 12 amino acids. Trimming shortened V by 3 bases and J by 5 bases, and 8 bases separated the two germline ends. The CDR3 loop is CASSPVRDEQYF. CDR3 sequence (DNA): TGTGCCAGCTCACCGGTACGGGACGAGCAGTACTTC.

J is TRBJ2-4 and V is TRBV3-1 (or the pseudogene TRBV3-2); 8 nucleotides line up with TRBD1. This CDR3 comprises 15 residues. With 0 bases clipped from V and 8 bases from J, the junction kept 6 bases outside the gene matches. In germline, CDR1 is LGHDT, CDR2 YNNKEL (reference sequence). The CDR3 DNA is TGTGCCAGCAGCCAAGATCCCCAGGGGGCATACATTCAGTACTTC. This translates into CASSQDPQGAYIQYF.

The J gene is TRBJ1-5, the V gene TRBV6-1; possibly TRBD1 for D (6 bases). Trimming took 3 bases from V and 7 from J, leaving 16 bases between them. Germline V gives CDR1 MNHNS, CDR2 SASEGT. This CDR3 spans 15 amino acids. The CDR3 loop is CASSDRDMKGQPQHF. DNA of the CDR3: TGTGCCAGCAGTGATAGGGACATGAAAGGACAGCCCCAGCATTTT.

The chain combines TRBV18 with TRBJ1-2; 7 nucleotides line up with TRBD1. CDR1 and CDR2 from the germline V gene are KGHSH and LQKENI. The CDR3 contains 13 residues. V shed 5 bases and J 3 bases; nucleotides not matched to a gene: 3. CDR3 nucleotide sequence: TGTGCCAGCTCAACCCAGGGGGACTATGGCTACACCTTC. This sequence encodes CASSTQGDYGYTF.

The chain has TRBV5-4 and TRBJ1-1; 7 positions match TRBD1. CDR1 is SGHNT, CDR2 YYREEE, per germline (reference sequence). This CDR3 spans 16 amino acids. The trim removed 0 bases at V and 5 bases at J, leaving 10 bases unmatched. In DNA form, the CDR3 reads TGTGCCAGCAGCTTGGGAGGGGGCGGAGGAAAAACTGAAGCTTTCTTT. As protein: CASSLGGGGGKTEAFF. Complete variable domain (other parts from reference TRBV5-4 and TRBJ1-1): ETGVTQSPTHLIKTRGQQVTLRCSSQSGHNTVSWYQQALGQGPQFIFQYYREEENGRGNFPPRFSGLQFPNYSSELNVNALELDDSALYLCASSLGGGGGKTEAFFGQGTRLTVV.

CDR3 in amino acids: CASSVATYPSSGNTIYF. Here the CDR3 DNA reads TGTGCCAGCAGCGTAGCTACTTACCCAAGCTCTGGAAACACCATATATTTT. The J gene is TRBJ1-3, the V gene TRBV9; D is unclear. Germline-derived CDR1 and CDR2 are SGDLS and YYNGEE. This CDR3 contains 17 residues. Deletions cut 0 bases from V and 0 bases from J, with 13 bases between.

DNA of the CDR3: TGTGCCAGTAGTCAACAGCATAGCACAGATACGCAGTATTTT. Protein: CASSQQHSTDTQYF. The chain links TRBV19 to TRBJ2-3; the D is unclear. The CDR3 covers 14 residues. Germline CDR1 and CDR2: LNHDA and SQIVND (reference sequence). Trimming took 5 bases from V and 0 from J, leaving 9 bases between them.

This rearrangement joins TRBV9 to TRBJ1-3; tentatively, D is TRBD1 (5 bases). The CDR3 runs to 15 residues. With 2 bases removed from V and 3 bases from J, the gap between germline ends came to 12 bases. CDR1 SGDLS and CDR2 YYNGEE come from the germline V gene. The CDR3 reads CASSVEGASGNTIYF. The CDR3 nucleotides are TGTGCCAGCAGCGTGGAAGGGGCTAGTGGAAACACCATATATTTT. Combining the CDR3 with reference TRBV9 and TRBJ1-3 gives the whole variable domain DSGVTQTPKHLITATGQRVTLRCSPRSGDLSVYWYQQSLDQGLQFLIQYYNGEERAKGNILERFSAQQFPDLHSELNLSSLELGDSALYFCASSVEGASGNTIYFGEGSWLTVV.

By its share, this clone is medium-sized. The chain links TRBV29-1 to TRBJ1-2, with a possible D match to TRBD1 (5 bases). This CDR3 spans 14 amino acids. The germline CDR1 and CDR2 sequences are SQVTM and ANQGSEA. Between the trimmed V and J ends, which lost 6 bases and 0 bases, there was a span of 14 bases. CDR3 bases: TGCAGCGTCTCACAGGCGGGAGCTAACTATGGCTACACCTTC. This codes for CSVSQAGANYGYTF.

The genes are TRBV10-3 and TRBJ2-3; D not resolved. Germline V gives CDR1 ENHRY, CDR2 SYGVKD. Trimming left V 0 bases short and J 7 bases short, with 14 bases between. The CDR3 has 15 amino acids. The CDR3 sequence is CAISESLYGANTQYF. The CDR3, as DNA: TGTGCCATCAGTGAGTCGCTGTATGGCGCTAATACGCAGTATTTT.

The chain links TRBV11-3 to TRBJ2-2; 7 positions match TRBD1. The CDR3 totals 16 residues. V lost 0 bases to trimming and J lost 0 bases; unmatched junction nucleotides: 1. Germline V gene lookup returns CDR1 SGHNT and CDR2 YENEEA. The CDR3 is CASSLDQGANTGELFF. The DNA for the CDR3 is TGTGCCAGCAGCTTAGATCAGGGGGCGAACACCGGGGAGCTGTTTTTT.

This clone is a singleton in its sample. The V call is TRBV7-8, the J call TRBJ2-7; D might be TRBD1 (5 bases). CDR1 and CDR2 (germline): SGHVS, FQNEAQ. CDR3 length equals 13 residues. The V end lost 5 bases, the J end lost 4 bases, and 12 bases lay between the germline ends. CDR3 sequence reads: CASSRAQGYEQYF. The CDR3 region has the DNA TGTGCCAGCAGCCGAGCCCAGGGTTACGAGCAGTACTTC.

This clone is medium-sized in the sample. The rearrangement uses TRBV19 and TRBJ1-6; D is unclear. The CDR3 extends over 14 amino acids. The ends were cut back, 3 bases at V and 7 bases at J, with 10 bases in the middle. CDR1 is LNHDA, CDR2 SQIVND, per germline (reference sequence). The CDR3 is CASSMIGKNSPLHF. CDR3 DNA sequence: TGTGCCAGTAGTATGATAGGGAAGAATTCACCCCTCCACTTT. Filled out from reference TRBV19 and TRBJ1-6, the complete variable domain reads DGGITQSPKYLFRKEGQNVTLSCEQNLNHDAMYWYRQDPGQGLRLIYYSQIVNDFQKGDIAEGYSVSREKKESFPLTVTSAQKNPTAFYLCASSMIGKNSPLHFGNGTRLTVT.